This T cell receptor (beta chain) appears in the sequencing data of a study of control samples from healthy donors and cancer patients. The assay was immunoSEQ multiplex PCR, and TCRdb's table has in-frame clones only and misses some. Of approximately 130,000 clones listed, around 87% are singletons. Sequenced material: blood. The sequence was obtained from a man aged 35 to 55 in good health.

CDR3 loop: CASRKGQNTEAFF. CDR3 coding DNA: TGTGCCAGCAGGAAGGGACAGAACACTGAAGCTTTCTTT. The rearrangement uses TRBV11-3 and TRBJ1-1, with a weak D call TRBD1 (6 bases). Trimming pared 6 bases from V and 1 base from J, leaving 9 bases between. Germline values: CDR1 SGHNT, CDR2 YENEEA. The CDR3 sequence is 13 residues long.